Described below is a single TCR beta chain sequence and its context. What this receptor recognizes is not known. Base qualities are not provided; no much larger clone lies one nucleotide away. Based on the germline V gene, the CDR1 and CDR2 sequences are SGHDT and YYEEEE. From the cysteine through the phenylalanine, the CDR3 covers 13 amino acids. Only the CDR3 region is kept as DNA, spanning 39 bases read in frame from base 1. Between the V and J ends, shortened by 3 bases and 5 bases respectively, the junction contains 11 bases. This specimen belongs to a study of blood T cell repertoires in COVID-19 (TCRdb year 2020). About the full investigation: Samples covering the acute and convalescent phases of COVID-19 were provided by collaborators in the United States, Italy and Spain. Nearly every sample came with metadata listing a de-identified subject ID, COVID-19 status, age in years and sex. The dataset comprised deeply sampled blood TCRbeta repertoires from subjects exposed to, actively infected with, or recovered from COVID-19. Where HLA class I and class II types were available, the types were taken from metadata supplied by the sample provider, not from assay-based typing. The material from the prospective study consisted of cDNA or gDNA derived from T cells, B-cell-depleted T cells, or PBMCs. The repertoires were released in a freely available public database meant as a resource for research on the immune response to SARS-CoV-2. Samples were obtained from the ongoing ImmuneRACE study (first 160 participants) and from about 1,300 subjects provided by 6 global collaborators. What the authors observed across the whole study: Clinical and demographic metadata were provided uncurated, with the amount varying by source and participant.

TCRbeta CDR3 regions were amplified from genomic DNA using the immunoSEQ Assay, a bias-controlled multiplex PCR. Per the source publication's procedure: The number of nucleated cells in each sample was estimated from the amplification of reference gene primers within the assay. Sequence reads were collapsed and filtered to measure the absolute abundance of every unique TCRbeta CDR3 rearrangement. Productive Simpson clonality was computed per sample as the square root of Simpson's diversity index over productive rearrangements. TCRdb provides this immuneACCESS table in a form limited to in-frame rearrangements. Some clones are lacking; in checked studies, under half of them reflect an unresolved V gene, and why the rest are absent is not known. The V and J calls and the clone size are those of that table, but D and trimming were determined from the DNA. The sample data list hundreds of thousands of clones, and approximately 86% of these were observed just once. The ten largest clones add up to roughly 1.4% of the sample.

The collaborating institutions used their own protocols to collect whole blood in K2EDTA tubes. For TCRbeta analysis, collaborators shipped samples in one of three forms: frozen whole blood, isolated PBMCs, or DNA extracted from either of those sample types. The receptor comes from a man older than 75 with acute or convalescent COVID-19. Rearrangement joined TRBV5-6 to TRBJ1-2, with no D gene named confidently. Sequencing used peripheral blood. The CDR3 in this case is CASSSDYGYGYTF. The DNA reads as follows: TGTGCCAGCAGCTCGGACTACGGGTATGGCTACACCTTC.